Presented here are 18 T cell receptor beta chains from one specimen sequenced in a study of cytomegalovirus exposure and HLA in healthy donors. The PCR ran on 60 Vbeta and 13 Jbeta primers. Using immunoSEQ multiplex PCR, the repertoire was profiled, and TCRdb retains in-frame clones only, with some absent. This sample has about 82,000 clones, with roughly 74% found just once. What was sequenced was PBMCs. The receptors come from a woman aged 45-59 years in good health and CMV-seropositive.

The chain couples TRBV6-1 to TRBJ1-5; D may be TRBD1 (6 bases). Trimming stripped 2 bases from V and 6 bases from J, with 11 bases between. The germline V gene has CDR1 MNHNS and CDR2 SASEGT. The CDR3 is 14 residues long. In nucleotides, the CDR3 is TGTGCCAGCAGTGAAAATGGGGGCGGTCAGCCCCAGCATTTT. Translation gives CASSENGGGQPQHF.

CDR3 nucleotides: TGTGCCAGAAGCGCGGCGGGGAGACAGCCCCAGCATTTT. It encodes CARSAAGRQPQHF. V and J are TRBV5-3 and TRBJ1-5; D call uncertain. TRBV5-3 is identified as an open reading frame with a role that is uncertain. V shed 4 bases and J shed 7 bases, with 12 bases lying between them. The CDR3 loop spans 13 amino acids.

The V and J genes are TRBV30 and TRBJ1-2, with unresolved D. There are 13 residues in the CDR3. V was shortened by 0 bases and J by 3 bases, with 8 bases between the two germline ends. From germline, CDR1 is GTSNPN and CDR2 SVGIG (reference sequence). The CDR3 nucleotides read TGTGCCTGGAGTGTGGGCCTTCACTATGGCTACACCTTC. Amino acids: CAWSVGLHYGYTF.

V is TRBV2 and J is TRBJ2-7; no definite D call. The CDR3 covers 12 residues. Germline loops: CDR1 SNHLY, CDR2 FYNNEI. V was trimmed by 6 bases and J by 1 base, leaving 7 bases between them. The CDR3 nucleotides read TGTGCCAGCAGCAAAGCTTCCTACGAGCAGTACTTC. The encoded protein is CASSKASYEQYF.

The chain links TRBV5-1 to TRBJ2-2; TRBD1 agrees at 7 bases. CDR1 and CDR2 from the germline V gene are SGHRS and YFSETQ. V gave up 4 bases and J gave up 4 bases; unmatched junction bases: 4. This CDR3 has 14 amino acids. The CDR3 DNA reads TGCGCCAGCAGCCCGGGACAGCTCACCGGGGAGCTGTTTTTT. It encodes CASSPGQLTGELFF.

This clone has a single count. The chain links TRBV5-6 to TRBJ1-5, with D perhaps matching TRBD1 (6 bases). The germline gives CDR1 SGHDT, CDR2 YYEEEE. CDR3 length: 13 amino acids. The V end lost 4 bases, the J end lost 4 bases, and 9 bases lay between the germline ends. The CDR3 DNA reads as TGTGCCAGCAGCGGGGGCCTTAATCAGCCCCAGCATTTT. This translates into CASSGGLNQPQHF.

The chain carries TRBV15 and TRBJ2-2; 9 bases map to TRBD1. This CDR3 has 15 residues. The V segment lost 3 bases and the J segment 5 bases; nucleotides outside the gene matches: 4. Germline V lookup: CDR1 LNHNV, CDR2 YYDKDF (reference sequence). The DNA of the CDR3 is TGTGCCACCAGCAGGGACAGGGGTGAGACCGGGGAGCTGTTTTTT. Its protein product is CATSRDRGETGELFF.

The DNA for the CDR3 is TGTGCCAGCAGTTCCAAGCGGGAGGGTAGAGATACGCAGTATTTT. This sequence encodes CASSSKREGRDTQYF. The V and J genes are TRBV6-5 and TRBJ2-3; 10 bases are a match to TRBD2. CDR3 length equals 15 residues. Germline V gene sequence: CDR1 MNHEY, CDR2 SVGAGI. The V and J ends lost 4 bases and 5 bases, in that order; junction bases with no gene match: 6.

The chain has TRBV28 and TRBJ2-7; D is perhaps TRBD2 (6 bases). V dropped 6 bases and J dropped 2 bases, with 17 bases sitting between them. The CDR3 spans 15 residues. CDR1 is MDHEN, CDR2 SYDVKM, per germline. The CDR3 DNA reads as TGTGCCAGCAGCAGATCACCGGGGGAGACCTACGAGCAGTACTTC. It codes for CASSRSPGETYEQYF. The variable domain in full, completed from reference TRBV28 and TRBJ2-7, reads DVKVTQSSRYLVKRTGEKVFLECVQDMDHENMFWYRQDPGLGLRLIYFSYDVKMKEKGDIPEGYSVSREKKERFSLILESASTNQTSMYLCASSRSPGETYEQYFGPGTRLTVT.

The V call is TRBV28, the J call TRBJ2-1; 9 nucleotides match TRBD2. The CDR3 is 17 residues long. CDR1 is MDHEN, CDR2 SYDVKM, per germline. Germline trimming cut 6 bases from V and 2 bases from J; bases unmatched to any gene: 11. For the CDR3, the DNA is TGTGCCAGCAGATCTCTGGCGGGAGGGATGACCTACAATGAGCAGTTCTTC. Its protein product is CASRSLAGGMTYNEQFF. Together with reference TRBV28 and TRBJ2-1, the CDR3 gives the full variable domain: DVKVTQSSRYLVKRTGEKVFLECVQDMDHENMFWYRQDPGLGLRLIYFSYDVKMKEKGDIPEGYSVSREKKERFSLILESASTNQTSMYLCASRSLAGGMTYNEQFFGPGTRLTVL.

The chain recombines TRBV5-1 with TRBJ2-3; perhaps TRBD1 as D (6 bases). CDR1 and CDR2 from the germline V gene are SGHRS and YFSETQ. This CDR3 is built from 13 residues. V was cut by 7 bases and J by 0 bases, with 9 bases left in between. The chain's CDR3 is CASGQSSTDTQYF. Here the CDR3 DNA reads TGCGCCAGCGGACAGTCTAGCACAGATACGCAGTATTTT.

Here the CDR3 reads CASSMDRDTEAFF. The CDR3 bases are TGTGCCAGTAGTATGGACAGGGATACTGAAGCTTTCTTT. The chain joins TRBV19 to TRBJ1-1, with TRBD1 matching 8 bases. Unmatched junction bases numbered 2, after V lost 3 bases and J lost 5 bases. CDR1 and CDR2 (germline): LNHDA, SQIVND (reference sequence). The CDR3 has 13 amino acids.

V is TRBV18 and J is TRBJ2-7; possible D gene TRBD2, 6 bases. Trimming left V 6 bases short and J 1 base short, with 10 bases between. The CDR3 is made up of 13 amino acids. In germline, CDR1 is KGHSH, CDR2 LQKENI. In DNA, the CDR3 is TGTGCCAGCTCGGAGGGGATGTCCTACGAGCAGTACTTC. It specifies CASSEGMSYEQYF.

This chain links TRBV5-1 with TRBJ1-2, with 7 nucleotides matching TRBD1. Germline V gene data show CDR1 as SGHRS and CDR2 as YFSETQ. The CDR3 totals 14 residues. Trimming at V came to 3 bases and at J to 0 bases, leaving 2 bases not matched to a gene. The CDR3 bases are TGCGCCAGCAGCTCGGACAGGACTAACTATGGCTACACCTTC. This sequence encodes CASSSDRTNYGYTF.

The gene calls are TRBV25-1 and TRBJ2-7; 8 bases agree with TRBD1. CDR3 length equals 14 residues. V lost 3 bases, J lost 3 bases, and 4 bases stayed unmatched. CDR1 is MGHDK and CDR2 is SYGVNS in the germline V gene. CDR3 DNA: TGTGCCAGCAGTGATGCGGACAGGGACTACGAGCAGTACTTC. It translates to CASSDADRDYEQYF.

This sequence joins TRBV29-1 and TRBJ2-1; TRBD2 is a possible D gene (5 bases). The CDR3 contains 15 residues. V shed 3 bases and J shed 4 bases, with 16 bases lying between them. The germline V gene has CDR1 SQVTM and CDR2 ANQGSEA. The CDR3 sequence is CSVDERTIGYNEQFF. CDR3 DNA: TGCAGCGTTGACGAGCGGACGATCGGTTACAATGAGCAGTTCTTC.

The rearrangement joins TRBV5-6 to TRBJ2-1, with a tentative D call TRBD2 (6 bases). Germline-derived CDR1 and CDR2 are SGHDT and YYEEEE. The CDR3 length is 12 residues. The germline V and J ends were trimmed by 1 base and 14 bases, with 13 bases remaining between them. CDR3 region: CASSLYGDLKFF. In DNA form, the CDR3 reads TGTGCCAGCAGCTTGTATGGGGACTTGAAGTTCTTC. Drawing the rest from reference TRBV5-6 and TRBJ2-1, the complete variable domain is DAGVTQSPTHLIKTRGQQVTLRCSPKSGHDTVSWYQQALGQGPQFIFQYYEEEERQRGNFPDRFSGHQFPNYSSELNVNALLLGDSALYLCASSLYGDLKFFGPGTRLTVL.

This clone turned up a few times. A far bigger clonotype differs at one base, so this is likely a read error. The V and J genes are TRBV2 and TRBJ2-7; 14 nucleotides line up with TRBD2. The CDR3 has 16 amino acids. Germline V gene data show CDR1 as SNHLY and CDR2 as FYNNEI. The CDR3 is CSSSPGTSGSSYEQYF. As DNA, the CDR3 is TGTTCCAGCAGCCCCGGGACTAGCGGGAGCTCCTACGAGCAGTACTTC.